This T cell receptor (beta chain) was captured in a study of blood T cell repertoires in COVID-19. The table came from immunoSEQ multiplex PCR; TCRdb's copy has only in-frame clones and leaves some out. The table has about 400,000 clones, about 89% seen once. The CDR3 loop spans 17 amino acids. V lost 8 bases and J lost 0; bases outside the gene matches: 12. Germline CDR1 LGHDT, CDR2 YNNKEL (reference sequence). The chain couples TRBV3-1 (or the pseudogene TRBV3-2) to TRBJ1-5; 8 bases line up with TRBD1. This receptor was obtained from a man aged 35-49 years with acute or convalescent COVID-19. The sample taken for sequencing was peripheral blood. The CDR3 loop reads CASSGAGGVDSNQPQHF. DNA for the CDR3: TGTGCCAGCTCGGGTGCAGGGGGCGTTGATAGCAATCAGCCCCAGCATTTT.